The rows below give T cell receptor beta chains drawn from one sample of a study of persistence of HIV-infected CD4 T cells. Their cognate antigens are unknown. The repertoire was sequenced with immunoSEQ multiplex PCR; TCRdb's copy has only in-frame clones and lacks some. The table includes around 45,000 clones, about nine tenths detected once. Sequences were derived from CD4+ T cells sorted from PBMCs after approximately 19-hour stimulation, sampled from a patient who received antiretroviral therapy. Receptors were obtained from an adult man with HIV who was CMV-seropositive. Each CDR3 is given with its conserved first and last residue. Each record gives: clone size, V gene, D gene, J gene, CDR3 protein, CDR3 DNA. D genes are given only for firm matches. The listing skips clone size in some rows; elsewhere it reads once, few, many or a size class.

>-|TRBV5-1|-|TRBJ1-1
CASSLFQNTEAFF
TGCGCCAGCAGCTTGTTCCAGAACACTGAAGCTTTCTTT
>few|TRBV12-1|-|TRBJ1-1
CASSFHRPNTEAFF
TGTGCCAGCAGCTTTCACAGACCGAACACTGAAGCTTTCTTT
>-|TRBV5-1|-|TRBJ1-3
CASSLGSGTGNTIYF
TGCGCCAGCAGCTTGGGTTCGGGGACGGGAAACACCATATATTTT
>-|TRBV5-1|-|TRBJ1-1
CASRVPSNQDTEAFF
TGCGCCAGCAGGGTCCCATCAAATCAGGACACTGAAGCTTTCTTT
>-|TRBV10-3|TRBD1|TRBJ1-3
CAIRRDSGNTIYF
TGTGCCATCAGACGGGACAGTGGAAACACCATATATTTT
>once|TRBV7-9|-|TRBJ1-4
CASRVGRATNEKLFF
TGTGCCAGCAGGGTCGGCCGTGCAACTAATGAAAAACTGTTTTTT
>-|TRBV6-9|-|TRBJ2-7
CASSFPGESTYEQYF
TGTGCCAGCAGTTTTCCAGGCGAAAGTACCTACGAGCAGTACTTC
>-|TRBV29-1|-|TRBJ2-7
CSIAISYEQYF
TGCAGCATTGCGATTTCCTACGAGCAGTACTTC
>-|TRBV25-1|TRBD1|TRBJ1-5
CASSPGTGVSNQPQHF
TGTGCCAGCAGCCCCGGGACAGGGGTTAGCAATCAGCCCCAGCATTTT
>-|TRBV5-4|-|TRBJ2-3
CASSLAAGASTDTQYF
TGTGCCAGCAGCTTGGCCGCAGGGGCTAGCACAGATACGCAGTATTTT
>-|TRBV2|-|TRBJ2-1
CASSGDREGYNEQFF
TGTGCCAGCAGTGGCGACAGGGAGGGTTACAATGAGCAGTTCTTC
>-|TRBV6-5|-|TRBJ1-1
CASRDLQAKYTEAFF
TGTGCCAGCAGGGACTTACAGGCCAAGTACACTGAAGCTTTCTTT
>-|TRBV4-1|TRBD2|TRBJ2-7
CASSRIGLAGGYEQYF
TGCGCCAGCAGCCGGATCGGACTAGCGGGGGGGTACGAGCAGTACTTC
>-|TRBV7-7|TRBD2|TRBJ2-3
CASSLVGGDGGTQYF
TGTGCCAGCAGCCTAGTGGGGGGGGATGGAGGTACGCAGTATTTT
>-|TRBV2|-|TRBJ2-5
CASSDGGLQETQYF
TGTGCCAGCAGTGATGGGGGCCTACAAGAGACCCAGTACTTC
>-|TRBV27|TRBD1|TRBJ1-3
CASSRTGTFSGNTIYF
TGTGCCAGCAGCCGGACAGGGACCTTCTCTGGAAACACCATATATTTT
>-|TRBV28|-|TRBJ2-6
CASSLGQPGANVLTF
TGTGCCAGCAGCCTAGGACAGCCTGGGGCCAACGTCCTGACTTTC
>-|TRBV18|TRBD1|TRBJ2-3
CASSPNRQGRTDTQYF
TGTGCCAGCTCACCAAACCGACAGGGGAGAACGGATACGCAGTATTTT
>-|TRBV19|TRBD1|TRBJ2-5
CASSIVTGTGEETQYF
TGTGCCAGTAGTATTGTAACTGGGACAGGGGAAGAGACCCAGTACTTC
>-|TRBV7-9|TRBD2|TRBJ2-7
CASSFLAGGHYEQYF
TGTGCCAGCAGCTTCTTAGCGGGGGGGCACTACGAGCAGTACTTC
>-|TRBV27|-|TRBJ2-3
CASTTSTTDTQYF
TGTGCCAGCACGACAAGTACGACAGATACGCAGTATTTT
>-|TRBV10-2|-|TRBJ2-1
CASLGETNEQFF
TGCGCCAGTCTCGGGGAGACCAATGAGCAGTTCTTC
>-|TRBV5-1|-|TRBJ2-1
CASSGNTGYSYNEQFF
TGCGCCAGCAGCGGAAACACAGGGTACTCCTACAATGAGCAGTTCTTC
>-|TRBV5-6|-|TRBJ2-7
CASSSGTHVPLYEQYF
TGTGCCAGCAGCTCCGGGACCCACGTACCACTCTACGAGCAGTACTTC
>-|TRBV18|TRBD1|TRBJ2-7
CASSRDRAYEQYF
TGTGCCAGCTCACGCGACAGGGCCTACGAGCAGTACTTC
>-|TRBV2|TRBD1|TRBJ1-3
CASTRDSANTIYF
TGTGCCAGCACACGGGACAGTGCAAACACCATATATTTT
>-|TRBV5-1|-|TRBJ2-3
CASSLEGLTDTQYF
TGCGCCAGCAGCCTTGAGGGCCTCACAGATACGCAGTATTTT
>-|TRBV18|-|TRBJ2-5
CASSDRSPEAQYF
TGTGCCAGCTCTGACCGAAGCCCAGAGGCCCAGTACTTC
>-|TRBV18|TRBD1|TRBJ1-5
CASSPKQGAGSQPQHF
TGTGCCAGCTCACCTAAACAGGGGGCGGGGAGTCAGCCCCAGCATTTT
>once|TRBV5-4|TRBD2|TRBJ2-3
CASSPGLPNSGSTQYF
TGTGCCAGCAGCCCGGGACTACCCAACTCTGGGAGTACGCAGTATTTT
>-|TRBV7-9|TRBD2|TRBJ2-1
CASSLRSGGDSSYNEQFF
TGTGCCAGCAGCTTAAGGAGCGGGGGGGATTCCTCCTACAATGAGCAGTTCTTC
>once|TRBV10-1|TRBD1|TRBJ2-2
CASSELQGQGTGELFF
TGCGCCAGCAGTGAGTTACAAGGACAGGGGACCGGGGAGCTGTTTTTT
>-|TRBV21-1|-|TRBJ2-1
CASGPFGTGSNEQFF
-
>-|TRBV7-7|TRBD1|TRBJ1-4
CASSPGPTGEIEKLFF
TGTGCCAGCAGCCCTGGGCCGACAGGGGAAATTGAAAAACTGTTTTTT
>-|TRBV19|TRBD2|TRBJ2-7
CASSIGLAISYEQYF
TGTGCCAGTAGTATTGGACTAGCGATCTCCTACGAGCAGTACTTC
>-|TRBV24-1|-|TRBJ1-5
CATSDAYSNQPQHF
TGTGCCACCAGTGACGCTTATAGCAATCAGCCCCAGCATTTT
>-|TRBV27|TRBD1|TRBJ2-2
CASSSGDRVLGELFF
TGTGCCAGCAGTTCCGGGGACAGGGTGTTGGGGGAGCTGTTTTTT
>few|TRBV19|-|TRBJ2-2
CASTPPGWGTGELFF
TGTGCCAGTACCCCTCCAGGGTGGGGCACCGGGGAGCTGTTTTTT
>-|TRBV12-5|TRBD1|TRBJ1-2
CASGPQGQAPGYTF
TGTGCTAGTGGTCCACAGGGACAGGCGCCTGGCTACACCTTC
>-|TRBV10-2|-|TRBJ2-7
CASSERTPYEQYF
TGCGCCAGCAGTGAGCGGACCCCCTACGAGCAGTACTTC
>-|TRBV5-4|-|TRBJ2-2
CASSPEDTGELFF
TGTGCCAGCAGCCCCGAAGACACCGGGGAGCTGTTTTTT
>-|TRBV6-4|TRBD2|TRBJ2-7
CASSVRAGGPDEQYF
TGTGCCAGCAGTGTCCGAGCGGGGGGGCCCGACGAGCAGTACTTC
>-|TRBV9|-|TRBJ1-5
CASSVRDTRDQPQHF
TGTGCCAGCAGCGTACGAGACACCAGGGATCAGCCCCAGCATTTT
>-|TRBV5-1|TRBD1|TRBJ1-4
CASSVNRGDNEKLFF
TGCGCCAGCAGCGTAAACAGGGGAGATAATGAAAAACTGTTTTTT
>-|TRBV5-4|TRBD1|TRBJ1-2
CASSPGGTGEDRSYGYTF
TGTGCCAGCAGCCCTGGCGGGACAGGGGAAGATCGAAGCTATGGCTACACCTTC
>-|TRBV3-1/TRBV3-2|TRBD1|TRBJ1-1
CASSRGGRTEAFF
TGTGCCAGCAGCCGAGGGGGCAGAACTGAAGCTTTCTTT
>few|TRBV4-2|TRBD1|TRBJ2-3
CASSQEGQSTDTQYF
TGTGCCAGCAGCCAAGAGGGACAGAGCACAGATACGCAGTATTTT
>-|TRBV10-2|-|TRBJ2-7
CASSDERRHEQYF
TGCGCCAGCAGTGATGAGAGGCGGCACGAGCAGTACTTC
>-|TRBV5-4|-|TRBJ2-6
CASSSSGTLLVSGANVLTF
TGTGCCAGCAGCTCCTCCGGGACACTGCTAGTCTCTGGGGCCAACGTCCTGACTTTC
>-|TRBV21-1|-|TRBJ1-1
CASSKWTLIGTRLRNTEAFF
TGTGCCAGCAGCAAATGGACATTAATCGGGACGAGACTTCGGAACACTGAAGCTTTCTTT
>-|TRBV7-3|-|TRBJ2-1
CASSLTREAHYNEQFF
TGTGCCAGCAGCTTAACGAGGGAGGCCCACTACAATGAGCAGTTCTTC
>-|TRBV15|-|TRBJ1-3
CATSQTVSGNTIYF
TGTGCCACCAGCCAGACAGTCTCTGGAAACACCATATATTTT
>-|TRBV19|-|TRBJ1-1
CASTGLPSRENTEAFF
TGTGCCAGTACGGGACTGCCCTCTAGGGAGAACACTGAAGCTTTCTTT
>-|TRBV20-1|-|TRBJ1-6
CSASSWKGVNSPLHF
TGCAGTGCTAGTTCGTGGAAGGGTGTGAATTCACCCCTCCACTTT
>-|TRBV6-1|-|TRBJ1-1
CASSDGHLEAFF
TGTGCCAGCAGTGATGGACATCTTGAAGCTTTCTTT